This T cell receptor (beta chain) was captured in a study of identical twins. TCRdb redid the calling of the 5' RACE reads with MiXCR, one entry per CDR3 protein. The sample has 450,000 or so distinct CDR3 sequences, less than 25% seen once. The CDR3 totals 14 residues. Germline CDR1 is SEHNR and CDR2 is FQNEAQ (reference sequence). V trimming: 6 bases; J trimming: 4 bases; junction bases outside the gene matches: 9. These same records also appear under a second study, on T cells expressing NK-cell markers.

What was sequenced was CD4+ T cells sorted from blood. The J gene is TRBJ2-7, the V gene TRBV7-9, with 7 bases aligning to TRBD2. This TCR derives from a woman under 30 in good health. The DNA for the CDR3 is TGTGCCAGCAGTCGCGGGGGACCGACTTACGAGCAGTACTTC. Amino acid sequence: CASSRGGPTYEQYF.